The sequence of this T cell receptor (beta chain) was determined in a study of early T cells in non-severe SARS-CoV-2 infection. Turning to the study itself: RNA in bulk from unsorted whole blood was sequenced, and chains were unpaired.

This clonotype has more than one count but fewer than ten. The V and J ends lost 8 bases and 4 bases respectively, with 10 bases between them. The CDR3 is 12 residues long. Germline assignment: CDR1 MNHEY and CDR2 SMNVEV (reference sequence). Attachment of unique molecular identifiers to individual cDNA molecules was performed. TCRdb used MiXCR to reprocess the 5' RACE reads, holding one entry per CDR3 protein. The table lists approximately 69,000 distinct CDR3 sequences, 9% to 15% of them singletons. This sequence originates from an adult who was a healthcare worker with PCR-confirmed SARS-CoV-2 infection or an uninfected control (not recorded which). V and J are TRBV27 and TRBJ2-3; the D is unclear. Source material: whole blood. The CDR3 is CASAVYPDTQYF. CDR3 DNA: TGTGCCAGCGCGGTTTACCCAGATACGCAGTATTTT.